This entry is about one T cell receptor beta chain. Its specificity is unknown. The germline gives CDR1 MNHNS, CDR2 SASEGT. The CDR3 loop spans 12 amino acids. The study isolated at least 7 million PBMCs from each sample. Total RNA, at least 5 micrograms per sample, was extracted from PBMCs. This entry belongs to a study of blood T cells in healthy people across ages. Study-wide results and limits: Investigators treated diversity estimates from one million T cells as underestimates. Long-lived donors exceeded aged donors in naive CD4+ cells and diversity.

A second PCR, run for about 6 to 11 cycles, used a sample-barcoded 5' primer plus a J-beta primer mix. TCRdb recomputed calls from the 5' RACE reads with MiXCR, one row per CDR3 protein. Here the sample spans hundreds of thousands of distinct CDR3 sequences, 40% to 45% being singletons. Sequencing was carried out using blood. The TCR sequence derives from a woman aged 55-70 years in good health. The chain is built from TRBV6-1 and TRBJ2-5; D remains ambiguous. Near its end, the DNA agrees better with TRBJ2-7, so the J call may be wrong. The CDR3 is CASSAWGYEQYF. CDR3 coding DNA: TGTGCCAGCAGTGCCTGGGGCTACGAGCAGTACTTC.